The clone carrying this T cell receptor beta chain was seen a few times. The data derive from a study of blood T cell repertoires in COVID-19. The CDR3 is 17 amino acids. CDR1 and CDR2 (germline): MNHEY, SVGEGT. V was clipped by 0 bases and J by 3 bases, with 15 bases between them. Clones were sequenced by immunoSEQ multiplex PCR, and TCRdb holds only the in-frame ones, with some missing. Of 230,000 or so clones in the sample, more than 80% were seen once. V gene TRBV6-2 or TRBV6-3 combines with J gene TRBJ2-1, with a tentative D call TRBD2 (5 bases). Source material: PBMCs or T cells enriched from blood (not recorded which). The TCR sequence derives from a woman aged 40 to 50 with acute COVID-19. The CDR3 reads CASSYSILGTSYNEQFF. The CDR3 coding sequence is TGTGCCAGCAGTTACTCGATTTTGGGCACTAGCTACAATGAGCAGTTCTTC.